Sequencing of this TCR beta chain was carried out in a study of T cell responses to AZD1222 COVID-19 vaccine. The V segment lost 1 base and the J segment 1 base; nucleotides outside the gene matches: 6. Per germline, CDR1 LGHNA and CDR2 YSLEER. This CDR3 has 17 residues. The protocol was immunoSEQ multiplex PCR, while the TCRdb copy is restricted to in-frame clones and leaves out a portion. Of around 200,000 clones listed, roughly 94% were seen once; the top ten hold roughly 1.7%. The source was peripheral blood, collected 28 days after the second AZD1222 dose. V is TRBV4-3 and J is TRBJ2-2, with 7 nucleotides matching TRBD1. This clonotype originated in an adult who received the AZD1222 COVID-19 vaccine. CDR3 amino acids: CASSQGTGALNTGELFF. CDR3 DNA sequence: TGCGCCAGCAGCCAAGGGACAGGAGCTCTGAACACCGGGGAGCTGTTTTTT.